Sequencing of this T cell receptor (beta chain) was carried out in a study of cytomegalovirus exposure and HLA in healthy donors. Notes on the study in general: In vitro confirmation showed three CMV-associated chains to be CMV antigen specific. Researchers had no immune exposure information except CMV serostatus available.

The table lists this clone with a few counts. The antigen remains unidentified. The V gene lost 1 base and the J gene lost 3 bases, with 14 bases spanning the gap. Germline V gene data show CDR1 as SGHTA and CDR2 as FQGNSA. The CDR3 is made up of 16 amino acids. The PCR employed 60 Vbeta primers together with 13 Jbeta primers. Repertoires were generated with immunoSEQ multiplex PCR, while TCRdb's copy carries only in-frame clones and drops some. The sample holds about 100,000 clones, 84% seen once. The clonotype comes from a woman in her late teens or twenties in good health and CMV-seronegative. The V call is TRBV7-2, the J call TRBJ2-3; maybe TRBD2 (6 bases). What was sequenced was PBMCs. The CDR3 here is CASSLGGGVGTDTQYF. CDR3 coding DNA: TGTGCCAGCAGCTTAGGCGGCGGGGTAGGGACAGATACGCAGTATTTT.